Listed below are T cell receptor beta chains from one sample, sequenced in a study of T cells in Graves' hyperthyroidism and ophthalmopathy. TCRdb ran MiXCR on the multiplex PCR reads and lists one entry per CDR3 protein. The sample contains 550,000 to 650,000 distinct CDR3 sequences, 14% of which appear only once. Sequencing used blood. All receptors come from a woman in her thirties or forties with Graves' hyperthyroidism. Each CDR3 is given with its conserved first and last residue. A D gene is named only where the DNA matches it firmly. A row's size may be missing; if present it is once, few, many or a size class.

j_gene,v_gene,abundance,d_gene,CDR3nt,CDR3aa
TRBJ2-3,TRBV20-1,many,-,TGCAGTGCTAGAGATGCGCGGCATAGCACAGATACGCAGTATTTT,CSARDARHSTDTQYF
TRBJ2-7,TRBV7-2,many,-,TGTGCCAGCACCACCGGGACTTCTACCTACGAGCAGTACTTC,CASTTGTSTYEQYF
TRBJ1-1,TRBV2,many,TRBD1,TGTGCCAGCGGACAGGTGGAGAACACTGAAGCTTTCTTT,CASGQVENTEAFF
TRBJ2-7,TRBV18,many,TRBD1,TGTGCCAGCTCAGTGACAGGGGGACACGAGCAGTACTTC,CASSVTGGHEQYF
TRBJ2-2,TRBV18,-,-,TGTGCCGGCTCACCAAGAAGCAAGGAGGGTAACACCGGGGAGCTGTTTTTT,CAGSPRSKEGNTGELFF
TRBJ1-5,TRBV28,many,-,TGTGCCAACGGATATAGCAATCAGCCCCAGCATTTT,CANGYSNQPQHF
TRBJ2-3,TRBV28,few,TRBD1,TGTGCCAGCAGACCACCCGGGACAGGGAGAGTAGATACGCAGTATTTT,CASRPPGTGRVDTQYF
TRBJ1-4,TRBV30,many,-,TGTGCCTGGAGTGGGGCATTAACAGGGATACGGAACGAAAAACTGTTTTTT,CAWSGALTGIRNEKLFF
TRBJ2-7,TRBV20-1,many,-,TGCAGTGCTAACCTCCCTGGGAGAGGGAAAGTATACGAGCAGTACTTC,CSANLPGRGKVYEQYF
TRBJ2-7,TRBV2,many,-,TGTGCCAACATCGTGTTCGGGCGGGGCTACGAGCAGTACTTC,CANIVFGRGYEQYF
TRBJ2-7,TRBV2,few,-,TGTGCCAGCAGTGAATTCGGCAAGCAGTACTTC,CASSEFGKQYF
TRBJ2-1,TRBV5-1,many,-,TGCGCCAGCAGCTTGGAAGGGACAAACAATGAGCAGTTCTTC,CASSLEGTNNEQFF
TRBJ2-1,TRBV12-3/TRBV12-4,many,-,TGTGCCAGCAGTGGGGATTCGCTCCTCAATGAGCAGTTCTTC,CASSGDSLLNEQFF
TRBJ1-4,TRBV28,-,TRBD1,TGTGCCAGCAGTCCCATCGAACAGGGGGCTCTCGGTGAAAAACTGTTTTTT,CASSPIEQGALGEKLFF
TRBJ2-7,TRBV13,few,-,TGTGCCAGCAGCTTAGGCCCCGTTAACTACGAGCAGTACTTC,CASSLGPVNYEQYF
TRBJ2-7,TRBV19,-,-,TGTGCCAGTAGTATTTGCCGGATCGAGCAGTACTTC,CASSICRIEQYF